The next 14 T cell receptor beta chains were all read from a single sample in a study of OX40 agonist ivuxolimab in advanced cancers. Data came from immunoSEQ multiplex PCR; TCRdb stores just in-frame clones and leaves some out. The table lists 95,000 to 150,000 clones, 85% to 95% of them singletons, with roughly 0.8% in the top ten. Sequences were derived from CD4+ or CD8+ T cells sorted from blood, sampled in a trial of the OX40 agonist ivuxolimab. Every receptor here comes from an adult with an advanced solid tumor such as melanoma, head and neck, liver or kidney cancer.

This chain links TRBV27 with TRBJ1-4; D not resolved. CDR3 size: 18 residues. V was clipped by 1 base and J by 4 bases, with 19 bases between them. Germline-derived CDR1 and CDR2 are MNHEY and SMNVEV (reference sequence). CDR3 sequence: CASSLLFAGPRDNEKLFF. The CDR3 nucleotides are TGTGCCAGCAGTTTATTGTTCGCCGGGCCGAGGGATAATGAAAAACTGTTTTTT.

CDR3 protein: CASRTGNTEAFF. CDR3 nucleotides: TGTGCCAGCAGGACAGGTAACACTGAAGCTTTCTTT. The V call is TRBV6-5, the J call TRBJ1-1; a weak D match, TRBD1 (6 bases). V lost 6 bases and J 2 bases, leaving 7 bases between the germline ends. Germline V gene data show CDR1 as MNHEY and CDR2 as SVGAGI. CDR3 size: 12 residues.

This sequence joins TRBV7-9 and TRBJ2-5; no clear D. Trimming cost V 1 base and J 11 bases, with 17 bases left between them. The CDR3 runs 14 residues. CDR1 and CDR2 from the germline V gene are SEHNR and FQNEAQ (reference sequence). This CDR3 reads CASSLEVLPGQQYF. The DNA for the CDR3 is TGTGCCAGCAGCTTAGAAGTGCTCCCGGGCCAGCAGTACTTC.

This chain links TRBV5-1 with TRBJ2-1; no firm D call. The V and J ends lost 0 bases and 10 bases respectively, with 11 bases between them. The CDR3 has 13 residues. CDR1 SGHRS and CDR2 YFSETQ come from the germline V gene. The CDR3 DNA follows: TGCGCCAGCAGCTTGGCTAGGGCTAGAGAGCAGTTCTTC. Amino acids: CASSLARAREQFF.

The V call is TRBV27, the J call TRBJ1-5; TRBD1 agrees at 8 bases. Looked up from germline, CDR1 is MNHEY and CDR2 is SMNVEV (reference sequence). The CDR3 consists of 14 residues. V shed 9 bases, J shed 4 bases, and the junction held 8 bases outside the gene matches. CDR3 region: CASVDRVGNQPQHF. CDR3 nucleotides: TGTGCCAGTGTGGACAGGGTGGGTAATCAGCCCCAGCATTTT.

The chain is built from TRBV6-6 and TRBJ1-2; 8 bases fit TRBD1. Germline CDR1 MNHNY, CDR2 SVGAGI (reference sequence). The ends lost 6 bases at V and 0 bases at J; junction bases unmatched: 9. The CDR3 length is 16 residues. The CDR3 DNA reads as TGTGCCAGCAGCCCTAGACAGGGGCGGACTAACTATGGCTACACCTTC. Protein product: CASSPRQGRTNYGYTF.

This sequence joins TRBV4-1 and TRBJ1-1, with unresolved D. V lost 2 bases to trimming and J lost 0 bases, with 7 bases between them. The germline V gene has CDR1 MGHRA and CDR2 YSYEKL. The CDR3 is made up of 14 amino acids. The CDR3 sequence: CASSQRSLNTEAFF. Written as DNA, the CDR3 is TGCGCCAGCAGCCAACGATCACTGAACACTGAAGCTTTCTTT.

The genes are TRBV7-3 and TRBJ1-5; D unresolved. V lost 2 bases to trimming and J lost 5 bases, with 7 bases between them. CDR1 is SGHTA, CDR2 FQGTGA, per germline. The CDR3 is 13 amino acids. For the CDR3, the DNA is TGTGCCAGCAGCTTATCCGCGGATCAGCCCCAGCATTTT. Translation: CASSLSADQPQHF.

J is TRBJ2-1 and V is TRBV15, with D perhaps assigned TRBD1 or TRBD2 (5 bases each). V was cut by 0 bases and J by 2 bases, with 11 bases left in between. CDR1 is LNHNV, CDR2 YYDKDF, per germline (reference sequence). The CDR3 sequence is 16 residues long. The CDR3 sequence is CATSRDQPGPYNEQFF. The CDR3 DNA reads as TGTGCCACCAGCAGAGATCAACCGGGACCCTACAATGAGCAGTTCTTC.

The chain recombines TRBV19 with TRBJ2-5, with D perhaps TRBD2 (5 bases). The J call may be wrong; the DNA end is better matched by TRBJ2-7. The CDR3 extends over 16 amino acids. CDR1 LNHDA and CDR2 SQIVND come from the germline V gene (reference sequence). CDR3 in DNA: TGTGCCAGTAGCGCCTCGGACTTCCCGAGCTCCTACGAGCAGTACTTC. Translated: CASSASDFPSSYEQYF.

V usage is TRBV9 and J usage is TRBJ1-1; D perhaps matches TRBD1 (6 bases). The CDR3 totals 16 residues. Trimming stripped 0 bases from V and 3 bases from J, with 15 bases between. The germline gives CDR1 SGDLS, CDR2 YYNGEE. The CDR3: CASSVGHVQGYTEAFF. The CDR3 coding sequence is TGTGCCAGCAGCGTAGGACATGTACAGGGATACACTGAAGCTTTCTTT. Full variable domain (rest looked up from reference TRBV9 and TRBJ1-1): DSGVTQTPKHLITATGQRVTLRCSPRSGDLSVYWYQQSLDQGLQFLIQYYNGEERAKGNILERFSAQQFPDLHSELNLSSLELGDSALYFCASSVGHVQGYTEAFFGQGTRLTVV.

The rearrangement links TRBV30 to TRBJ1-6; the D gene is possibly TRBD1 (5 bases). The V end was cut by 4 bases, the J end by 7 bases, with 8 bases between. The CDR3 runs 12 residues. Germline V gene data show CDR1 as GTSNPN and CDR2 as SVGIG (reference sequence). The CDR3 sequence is CAWTGVNSPLHF. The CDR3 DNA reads TGTGCCTGGACGGGGGTAAATTCACCCCTCCACTTT.

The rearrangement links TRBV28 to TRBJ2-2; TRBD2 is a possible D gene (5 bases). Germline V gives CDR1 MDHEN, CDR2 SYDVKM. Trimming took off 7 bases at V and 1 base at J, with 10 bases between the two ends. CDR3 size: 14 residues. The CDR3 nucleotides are TGTGCCAGCAAGCGGAGTTGGAACACCGGGGAGCTGTTTTTT. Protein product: CASKRSWNTGELFF.

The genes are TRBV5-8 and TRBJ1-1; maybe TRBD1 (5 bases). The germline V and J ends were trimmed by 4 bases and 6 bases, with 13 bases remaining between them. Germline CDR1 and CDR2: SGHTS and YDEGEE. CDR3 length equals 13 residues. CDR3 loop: CASSRGRGSEAFF. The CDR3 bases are TGTGCCAGCAGCCGGGGCCGGGGCTCTGAAGCTTTCTTT.